The entry below gives a single T cell receptor beta chain sequence along with its context. This sample is part of a study of T cell changes during pregnancy in multiple sclerosis. Clones were sequenced by immunoSEQ multiplex PCR, and TCRdb holds only the in-frame ones, with some missing. The sample carries about 18,000 clones, around 87% recorded once. This CDR3 comprises 17 residues. This sample comprised CD8+ T cells from peripheral blood mononuclear cells, obtained in the third trimester of pregnancy. The rearrangement uses TRBV12-2 and TRBJ2-3; the table names TRBD2, a call not compared with the DNA. TRBV12-2 is reported as a pseudogene. This receptor was taken from a female donor in good health, enrolled as a control in a pregnancy study. CDR3 amino acids: CASRLSESLVCQDTQYF. Written as DNA, the CDR3 is TGTGCAAGTCGCTTATCAGAGTCACTAGTCTGTCAGGATACGCAGTATTTT.